This T cell receptor beta chain was captured by sequencing in a study of cytomegalovirus exposure and HLA in healthy donors. Findings and caveats of the study: Later analysis identified about 18,000 TCR beta sequences associated with HLA alleles, using a false discovery rate threshold of 0.05. According to an earlier analysis, most TCR beta V segments yielded productive rearrangements about 87% or about 30% of the time. A later examination showed that TCR association rates differed by HLA locus, with DRB1 most and HLA-C fewest.

Germline V CDR1 and CDR2: SNHLY, FYNNEI. Trimming took off 6 bases at V and 4 bases at J, with 13 bases between the two ends. This CDR3 is 14 amino acids long. PCR involved 60 Vbeta and 13 Jbeta primers. In the original processing: As a later analysis found, there were 70 million to 80 million unique TCR beta chains, of which around 10 million were shared. Only in-frame clones appear in the TCRdb table, and some are missing; sequencing was by immunoSEQ multiplex PCR. The V and J calls and clone size are taken from that table; D and trimming were inferred from the DNA. The table includes over 150,000 clones, over 65% detected once. To note about this clone: Its antigen is unknown.

The specimen sequenced was PBMCs. The TCR was taken from a boy between 2 and 10 years old in good health and CMV-seronegative. The V and J genes are TRBV2 and TRBJ2-1; D is perhaps TRBD2 (6 bases). CDR3 protein: CASSRDSPYNEQFF. Here the CDR3 DNA reads TGTGCCAGCAGCCGGGACTCACCTTACAATGAGCAGTTCTTC.